A selection of T cell receptor beta chains follows, all from one sample in a study of blood T cell repertoires in COVID-19. Produced via immunoSEQ multiplex PCR; TCRdb's table is partial and in-frame only. Here the sample spans 20,000 to 30,000 clones, nearly 90% being singletons. The specimen sequenced was peripheral blood. The origin of the receptors is a woman aged 55-69 years with active COVID-19. Each CDR3 is given with its conserved first and last residue. The order of the fields is J gene, clone size, CDR3 length, D gene, V gene, CDR3 protein, CDR3 DNA. A D gene is named only where the DNA matches it firmly. Expanded clones are given a class, and other clones once, few, many or no size at all.

j_gene: TRBJ1-6; abundance: -; len: 14; d_gene: -; v_gene: TRBV4-3; CDR3aa: CASSQALYVPSLHF; CDR3nt: TGCGCCAGCAGCCAAGCCCTATACGTGCCCTCCCTCCACTTT
j_gene: TRBJ1-1; abundance: -; len: 15; d_gene: -; v_gene: TRBV6-5; CDR3aa: CASSSQGGGNTEAFF; CDR3nt: TGTGCCAGCAGCTCGCAGGGAGGGGGGAACACTGAAGCTTTCTTT
j_gene: TRBJ2-1; abundance: -; len: 17; d_gene: -; v_gene: TRBV19; CDR3aa: CASSWPSEPRLNNEQFF; CDR3nt: TGTGCCAGTAGTTGGCCTAGCGAACCCCGACTGAACAATGAGCAGTTCTTC
j_gene: TRBJ2-7; abundance: few; len: 13; d_gene: -; v_gene: TRBV18; CDR3aa: CASSPGQYYEQYF; CDR3nt: TGTGCCAGCTCACCCGGACAATATTACGAGCAGTACTTC
j_gene: TRBJ1-5; abundance: once; len: 13; d_gene: -; v_gene: TRBV19; CDR3aa: CASTSRGYQPQHF; CDR3nt: TGTGCCAGTACCTCCCGGGGATATCAGCCCCAGCATTTT
j_gene: TRBJ1-1; abundance: -; len: 14; d_gene: -; v_gene: TRBV11-2; CDR3aa: CASSLGPQGTEAFF; CDR3nt: TGTGCCAGCAGCTTAGGGCCTCAGGGGACTGAAGCTTTCTTT
j_gene: TRBJ2-1; abundance: -; len: 15; d_gene: TRBD1; v_gene: TRBV7-8; CDR3aa: CASSKTGTGNNEQFF; CDR3nt: TGTGCCAGCAGTAAAACCGGGACAGGGAACAATGAGCAGTTCTTC
j_gene: TRBJ2-1; abundance: -; len: 16; d_gene: -; v_gene: TRBV5-6; CDR3aa: CASSLLAGSSYNEQFF; CDR3nt: TGTGCCAGCAGCTTGTTGGCGGGTAGCTCATACAATGAGCAGTTCTTC
j_gene: TRBJ2-2; abundance: -; len: 16; d_gene: TRBD1; v_gene: TRBV28; CDR3aa: CASTYSRGLNTGELFF; CDR3nt: TGTGCCAGCACCTACTCGAGGGGGCTTAACACCGGGGAGCTGTTTTTT
j_gene: TRBJ1-1; abundance: -; len: 14; d_gene: -; v_gene: TRBV6-4; CDR3aa: CASSDADRNTEAFF; CDR3nt: TGTGCCAGCAGTGACGCAGACAGGAACACTGAAGCTTTCTTT
j_gene: TRBJ1-3; abundance: -; len: 16; d_gene: -; v_gene: TRBV30; CDR3aa: CAWRKVGDFSGNTIYF; CDR3nt: TGTGCCTGGAGAAAGGTCGGGGACTTCTCTGGAAACACCATATATTTT
j_gene: TRBJ1-1; abundance: -; len: 13; d_gene: TRBD1; v_gene: TRBV10-3; CDR3aa: CAIRGDSYTEAFF; CDR3nt: TGTGCCATCAGGGGGGACAGTTACACTGAAGCTTTCTTT
j_gene: TRBJ2-3; abundance: -; len: 14; d_gene: TRBD2; v_gene: TRBV10-3; CDR3aa: CAISTGLGTDTQYF; CDR3nt: TGTGCCATCAGTACTGGACTAGGCACAGATACGCAGTATTTT
j_gene: TRBJ2-7; abundance: few; len: 14; d_gene: -; v_gene: TRBV6-6; CDR3aa: CASSPMGRNYEQYF; CDR3nt: TGTGCCAGCAGTCCAATGGGGAGGAACTACGAGCAGTACTTC
j_gene: TRBJ2-6; abundance: -; len: 18; d_gene: -; v_gene: TRBV21-1; CDR3aa: CASSLGKTGGSGANVLTF; CDR3nt: TGTGCCAGCAGCCTAGGGAAAACAGGGGGCTCTGGGGCCAACGTCCTGACTTTC
j_gene: TRBJ2-5; abundance: -; len: 15; d_gene: TRBD1; v_gene: TRBV28; CDR3aa: CATLRSPGQQETQYF; CDR3nt: TGTGCCACCCTACGCTCTCCGGGACAGCAAGAGACCCAGTACTTC
j_gene: TRBJ1-2; abundance: once; len: 14; d_gene: TRBD1; v_gene: TRBV9; CDR3aa: CASSVRTGDYGYTF; CDR3nt: TGTGCCAGCAGCGTACGGACAGGGGACTATGGCTACACCTTC
j_gene: TRBJ1-4; abundance: -; len: 16; d_gene: TRBD1; v_gene: TRBV4-3; CDR3aa: CASSRDTGTGNEKLFF; CDR3nt: TGCGCCAGCAGCCGCGACACCGGGACAGGGAATGAAAAACTGTTTTTT
j_gene: TRBJ2-1; abundance: -; len: 14; d_gene: TRBD1; v_gene: TRBV30; CDR3aa: CAWRHRGRDNEQFF; CDR3nt: TGTGCCTGGAGGCACAGGGGCCGGGACAATGAGCAGTTCTTC
j_gene: TRBJ2-7; abundance: -; len: 18; d_gene: TRBD2; v_gene: TRBV6-2/TRBV6-3; CDR3aa: CASSSPGLAGGNSYEQYF; CDR3nt: TGTGCCAGCAGTTCACCGGGACTAGCGGGAGGAAACTCCTACGAGCAGTACTTC
j_gene: TRBJ2-7; abundance: -; len: 14; d_gene: TRBD1; v_gene: TRBV29-1; CDR3aa: CSAQQGIGSYEQYF; CDR3nt: TGCAGCGCCCAACAGGGGATAGGGTCCTACGAGCAGTACTTC
j_gene: TRBJ1-6; abundance: few; len: 19; d_gene: -; v_gene: TRBV2; CDR3aa: CASSPSPSGDGSYNSPLHF; CDR3nt: TGTGCCAGCAGCCCCTCCCCGTCGGGAGACGGCTCCTATAATTCACCCCTCCACTTT
j_gene: TRBJ2-1; abundance: -; len: 15; d_gene: TRBD1; v_gene: TRBV19; CDR3aa: CASSIVTGNYNEQFF; CDR3nt: TGTGCCAGTAGTATTGTGACAGGGAACTACAATGAGCAGTTCTTC
j_gene: TRBJ2-7; abundance: -; len: 15; d_gene: TRBD2; v_gene: TRBV19; CDR3aa: CASSKWLAGGYEQYF; CDR3nt: TGTGCCAGTAGTAAATGGCTAGCGGGAGGTTACGAGCAGTACTTC
j_gene: TRBJ2-4; abundance: -; len: 18; d_gene: TRBD2; v_gene: TRBV6-2/TRBV6-3; CDR3aa: CASSLLPTSGTRGDIQYF; CDR3nt: TGTGCCAGCAGTTTACTGCCGACTAGCGGAACACGAGGCGACATTCAGTACTTC
j_gene: TRBJ2-1; abundance: -; len: 13; d_gene: -; v_gene: TRBV19; CDR3aa: CASSMGGLVRQFF; CDR3nt: TGTGCCAGTAGTATGGGGGGGCTAGTCCGGCAGTTCTTC
j_gene: TRBJ2-1; abundance: -; len: 15; d_gene: TRBD1; v_gene: TRBV11-2; CDR3aa: CASSKNRGRWDEQFF; CDR3nt: TGTGCCAGCAGCAAGAACAGGGGTAGGTGGGATGAGCAGTTCTTC